Listed below are T cell receptor beta chains from one sample, sequenced in a study of cytomegalovirus exposure and HLA in healthy donors. Measured with immunoSEQ multiplex PCR; TCRdb has only the in-frame clones, and not every one. The repertoire shows 60,000 to 100,000 clones; the top ten hold roughly 5.1%. The sample was PBMCs. The receptors were gathered from a man between 25 and 39 years old in good health and CMV-seronegative. CDR3s include the opening cysteine and the closing phenylalanine or tryptophan. The order of the fields is D gene, V gene, J gene, clone size, CDR3 DNA, CDR3 protein. A D gene is named only where the DNA matches it firmly. Clone size is given for some rows only: seen once, a few or many times, or a class if the clone is expanded.

>.|TRBV6-5|TRBJ1-6|.
TGTGCCAGCAGCCCACAGGGTTATAATTCACCCCTCCACTTT
CASSPQGYNSPLHF
>TRBD1|TRBV6-1|TRBJ1-1|.
TGTGCCAGCAGTTATCAGGGGGCAAGCACTGAAGCTTTCTTT
CASSYQGASTEAFF
>.|TRBV5-1|TRBJ1-1|.
TGCGCCAGCAGCTTCGTCGGACACTTGAACACTGAAGCTTTCTTT
CASSFVGHLNTEAFF
>.|TRBV5-4|TRBJ1-2|.
TGTGCCAGCAGCTTGGACAGGAAAATGTGGGGCTACACCTTC
CASSLDRKMWGYTF
>.|TRBV4-3|TRBJ1-5|.
TGCGCCAGCAGCCAAGCAGGGTATAGCAATCAGCCCCAGCATTTT
CASSQAGYSNQPQHF
>TRBD2|TRBV11-3|TRBJ2-1|.
TGTGCCAGCAGCCGGACTAGCGGGAGGTGGGGTGAGCAGTTCTTC
CASSRTSGRWGEQFF
>.|TRBV27|TRBJ1-5|.
TGTGCCAGCAGGAGATACGGGGATCAGCCCCAGCATTTT
CASRRYGDQPQHF
>.|TRBV9|TRBJ1-2|.
TGTGCCAGCAGCGTACAGGGAGGTGGCGGCTACACCTTC
CASSVQGGGGYTF
>.|TRBV28|TRBJ1-2|.
TGTGCCAGCAGTTTGGGGGGGCTTTACTATGGCTACACCTTC
CASSLGGLYYGYTF
>.|TRBV5-6|TRBJ1-1|.
TGTGCCAGCAACGAACAGGGTAACACTGAAGCTTTCTTT
CASNEQGNTEAFF
>.|TRBV5-1|TRBJ1-2|.
TGCGCCAGCAGCTTCCCCGGGGATGGCTACACCTTC
CASSFPGDGYTF
>.|TRBV7-9|TRBJ1-2|.
TGTGCCAGCAGCTTAACAGGCTATGGCTACACCTTC
CASSLTGYGYTF
>TRBD2|TRBV4-3|TRBJ2-2|.
TGCGCCAGCAGCCAAGAAGGTGAACTAGCGGGAACCGGGGAGCTGTTTTTT
CASSQEGELAGTGELFF
>TRBD2|TRBV15|TRBJ2-7|.
TGTGCCACCAGCAGGGGACTAGCGGGGGCCTACGAGCAGTACTTC
CATSRGLAGAYEQYF
>TRBD1|TRBV7-2|TRBJ1-5|.
TGTGCCAGCAGCTCGGACAGGGAAGCTAGGCAGCCCCAGCATTTT
CASSSDREARQPQHF
>TRBD2|TRBV12-5|TRBJ2-1|.
TGTGCTAGTGGTTTCCTAGCGGGGGTCTACAATGAGCAGTTCTTC
CASGFLAGVYNEQFF
>.|TRBV11-3|TRBJ2-3|.
TGTGCCAGCACCGCATTCTCTATATTCGGTACGCAGTATTTT
CASTAFSIFGTQYF
>TRBD1|TRBV7-2|TRBJ2-3|.
TGTGCCAGCAGCACGGACAGGGGCGATACGCAGTATTTT
CASSTDRGDTQYF
>TRBD1|TRBV9|TRBJ2-7|.
TGTGCCAGCAGCGTAGGATGGGACAGGGTACACGAGCAGTACTTC
CASSVGWDRVHEQYF
>.|TRBV30|TRBJ2-2|.
TGTGCCAGCCTTCGGAGGGCCCGTGCCGGGGAGCTGTTTTTT
CASLRRARAGELFF
>.|TRBV6-5|TRBJ1-5|.
TGTGCCAGCAGAAAGGGGTGGGGGCCCCAGCATTTT
CASRKGWGPQHF
>.|TRBV5-1|TRBJ1-2|.
TGCGCCAGCAGGCGGGGGCGCGGCTATGGCTACACCTTC
CASRRGRGYGYTF
>TRBD1|TRBV4-3|TRBJ2-7|medium-sized
TGCGCCAGCAGCCTAGGGACAGGGTGGGACTACGAGCAGTACTTC
CASSLGTGWDYEQYF
>.|TRBV6-1|TRBJ1-1|.
TGTGCCAGCAGCCTCGGACAGCCGGACACTGAAGCTTTCTTT
CASSLGQPDTEAFF
>.|TRBV19|TRBJ1-5|.
TGTGCCAGTACCCTACCCCCTTATCAGCCCCAGCATTTT
CASTLPPYQPQHF
>TRBD2|TRBV5-3|TRBJ2-7|.
TGTGCCAGAAGCTCTGGACTAGCGGGGGGGCAGGAACTGGTCAGCGAGCAGTACTTC
CARSSGLAGGQELVSEQYF
>TRBD2|TRBV28|TRBJ2-7|.
TGTGCCAGCAGTTTAATTAGCGGGAGCAACGAGCAGTACTTC
CASSLISGSNEQYF
>.|TRBV7-9|TRBJ1-3|.
TGTGCCACCAATCAGGGGTCTGGAAACACCATATATTTT
CATNQGSGNTIYF
>.|TRBV30|TRBJ1-1|.
TGTGCCTGGAGTGTACGAGAAACTGAAGCTTTCTTT
CAWSVRETEAFF
>.|TRBV5-6|TRBJ1-1|.
TGTGCCAGCAGCTCCTGGACTGTGAACACTGAAGCTTTCTTT
CASSSWTVNTEAFF
>TRBD1|TRBV7-2|TRBJ2-2|.
TGTGCCAGCAGCCCGAGACAGGGGGGGATCGGGGAGCTGTTTTTT
CASSPRQGGIGELFF
>.|TRBV19|TRBJ2-2|.
TGTGCCAGTAGTATCTCGGGCGGGACCCAGGTCGGGGAGCTGTTTTTT
CASSISGGTQVGELFF
>.|TRBV5-1|TRBJ2-5|.
TGCGCCAGCAGCTTGATAGGTCCAGGGCGGCAGGGTGAGACCCAGTACTTC
CASSLIGPGRQGETQYF
>.|TRBV5-4|TRBJ2-3|.
TGTGCCAGCAGCTTGGACGGTTTTCACACAGATACGCAGTATTTT
CASSLDGFHTDTQYF
>.|TRBV6-6|TRBJ1-5|.
TGTGCCACCGGGGTACGACAGCCCCAGCATTTT
CATGVRQPQHF
>TRBD2|TRBV6-1|TRBJ2-1|.
TGTGCCAGCAGTGAAACGCTAGCGGGAGGGCCGAGGGGTGAGCAGTTCTTC
CASSETLAGGPRGEQFF
>TRBD1|TRBV5-6|TRBJ1-6|.
TGTGCCAGCAGCTCGGACAGGGACGCATCACCCCTCCACTTT
CASSSDRDASPLHF
>.|TRBV5-1|TRBJ2-7|.
TGCGCCAGCAGGTCGGCGGCCTCACGCGAGCAGTACTTC
CASRSAASREQYF
>TRBD2|TRBV5-1|TRBJ2-3|.
TGCGCCAGCAGCTTAAGTCTAGCGGGAAGGGATACGCAGTATTTT
CASSLSLAGRDTQYF
>TRBD1|TRBV18|TRBJ1-3|.
TGTGCCAGCTCACCAAGGACAGGAGGAAACACCATATATTTT
CASSPRTGGNTIYF
>TRBD1|TRBV11-3|TRBJ2-3|.
TGTGCCAGCAGCCCTACGGGACAGCTAGGGGCAGATACGCAGTATTTT
CASSPTGQLGADTQYF
>.|TRBV9|TRBJ1-1|.
TGTGCCAGCAGCGTAGCTCGATCGGGCCGGGGCACTGAAGCTTTCTTT
CASSVARSGRGTEAFF
>.|TRBV5-6|TRBJ1-1|.
TGTGCCAGCAGCTCCCCTTTGGCGAACACTGAAGCTTTCTTT
CASSSPLANTEAFF
>TRBD1|TRBV4-1|TRBJ1-3|.
TGCGCCAGCAGCCAAACAGGGGGCGCGCCGCTCTCTGGAAACACCATATATTTT
CASSQTGGAPLSGNTIYF
>.|TRBV4-3|TRBJ2-1|.
TGCGCCAGCAGCCAAGATACGGTCGACAATGAGCAGTTCTTC
CASSQDTVDNEQFF
>TRBD2|TRBV7-2|TRBJ2-5|.
TGTGCCAGCAGCTTACGGACTAGCGGCTACCAAGAGACCCAGTACTTC
CASSLRTSGYQETQYF
>.|TRBV18|TRBJ2-2|.
TGTGCCAGCTCCCCGGATGAGGGCCTGGGGTCGAACACCGGGGAGCTGTTTTTT
CASSPDEGLGSNTGELFF
>.|TRBV7-3|TRBJ2-2|.
TGTGCCAGCAGCTTATCCCCTCCCAACACCGGGGAGCTGTTTTTT
CASSLSPPNTGELFF
>TRBD1|TRBV7-9|TRBJ2-1|.
TGTGCCAGCAGCTTAGGACAGGGGCACAATGAGCAGTTCTTC
CASSLGQGHNEQFF
>.|TRBV30|TRBJ2-7|.
TGTGCCTGGACCCCAGGGGTCTCCTACGAGCAGTACTTC
CAWTPGVSYEQYF
>TRBD2|TRBV10-3|TRBJ2-1|.
TGTGCCATCAGTTCGACTAGCGGGGGGGCGGGATCCTACAATGAGCAGTTCTTC
CAISSTSGGAGSYNEQFF
>.|TRBV30|TRBJ1-4|.
TGTGCCTGGAACAGTAATGAAAAACTGTTTTTT
CAWNSNEKLFF